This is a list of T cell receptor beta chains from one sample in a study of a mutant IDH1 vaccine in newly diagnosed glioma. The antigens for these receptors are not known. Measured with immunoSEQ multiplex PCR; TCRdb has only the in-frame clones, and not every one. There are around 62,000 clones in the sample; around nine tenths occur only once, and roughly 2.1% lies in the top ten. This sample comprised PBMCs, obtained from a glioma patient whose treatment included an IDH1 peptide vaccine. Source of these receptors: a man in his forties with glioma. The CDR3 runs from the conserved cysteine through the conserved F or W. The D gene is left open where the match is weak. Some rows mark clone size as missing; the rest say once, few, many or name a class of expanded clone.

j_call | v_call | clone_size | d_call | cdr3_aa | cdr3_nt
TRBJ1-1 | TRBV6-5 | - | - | CASSYGRYTEAFF | TGTGCCAGCAGTTATGGACGGTACACTGAAGCTTTCTTT
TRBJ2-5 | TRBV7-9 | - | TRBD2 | CASSLVGLAGTPYQETQYF | TGTGCCAGCAGCTTAGTCGGTCTAGCGGGGACCCCGTACCAAGAGACCCAGTACTTC
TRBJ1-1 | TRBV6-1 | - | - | CASTERRGYTEAFF | TGTGCCAGCACTGAAAGGCGGGGGTACACTGAAGCTTTCTTT
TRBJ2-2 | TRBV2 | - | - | CASATGRYTGELFF | TGTGCCAGCGCAACCGGGCGATACACCGGGGAGCTGTTTTTT
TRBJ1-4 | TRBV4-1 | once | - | CASSQERNWQGREKLFF | TGCGCCAGCAGCCAAGAACGGAATTGGCAGGGGCGAGAAAAACTGTTTTTT
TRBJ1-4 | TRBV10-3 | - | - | CAISEDPSNEKLFF | TGTGCCATCTCCGAGGACCCTTCTAATGAAAAACTGTTTTTT
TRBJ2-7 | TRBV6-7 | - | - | CASFPPRRRYYEQYF | TGTGCCAGCTTTCCCCCCCGGAGAAGATACTACGAGCAGTACTTC
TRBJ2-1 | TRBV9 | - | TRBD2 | CASSPGGSSYNEQFF | TGTGCCAGCAGCCCCGGCGGGAGCTCCTACAATGAGCAGTTCTTC
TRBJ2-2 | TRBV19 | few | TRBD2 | CASSIDLPSGSYTGELFF | TGTGCCAGTAGTATAGACCTCCCTAGCGGCTCGTACACCGGGGAGCTGTTTTTT
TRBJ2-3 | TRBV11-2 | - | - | CASSPYSGTQGDTQYF | TGTGCCAGCAGCCCATACTCCGGGACACAAGGGGATACGCAGTATTTT
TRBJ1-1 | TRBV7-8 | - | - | CATAVNTEAFF | TGTGCCACCGCAGTGAACACTGAAGCTTTCTTT
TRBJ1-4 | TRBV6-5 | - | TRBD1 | CASSRQGSNEKLFF | TGTGCCAGCAGCCGACAGGGATCGAATGAAAAACTGTTTTTT
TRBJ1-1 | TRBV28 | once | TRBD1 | CASSLWGQGNTEAFF | TGTGCCAGCAGTTTATGGGGACAGGGAAACACTGAAGCTTTCTTT
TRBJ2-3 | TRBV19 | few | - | CASSKSEGDIDTQYF | TGTGCCAGTAGTAAGAGTGAGGGGGACATAGATACGCAGTATTTT
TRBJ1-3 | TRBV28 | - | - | CASRLGSGNTIYF | TGTGCCAGCAGACTAGGATCTGGAAACACCATATATTTT
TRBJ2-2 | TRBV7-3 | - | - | CASSSRAGNTGELFF | TGTGCCAGCAGCTCCCGGGCGGGAAACACCGGGGAGCTGTTTTTT
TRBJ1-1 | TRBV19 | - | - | CASSRAWGENTEAFF | TGTGCCAGTAGTAGGGCTTGGGGAGAGAACACTGAAGCTTTCTTT
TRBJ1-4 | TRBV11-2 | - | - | CASSLEAGGDEKLFF | TGTGCCAGCAGCTTAGAGGCAGGAGGGGATGAAAAACTGTTTTTT
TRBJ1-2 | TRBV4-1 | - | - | CASSQESGYGYTF | TGCGCCAGCAGCCAAGAGAGCGGGTATGGCTACACCTTC
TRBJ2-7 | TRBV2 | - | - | CASSENSGYEQYF | TGTGCCAGCAGTGAGAATAGTGGGTACGAGCAGTACTTC
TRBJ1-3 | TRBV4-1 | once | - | CASSFGGARSGNTIYF | TGCGCCAGCAGCTTCGGGGGGGCCCGCTCTGGAAACACCATATATTTT
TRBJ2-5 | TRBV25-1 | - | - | CASSELTEETQYF | TGTGCCAGCAGTGAATTAACAGAAGAGACCCAGTACTTC
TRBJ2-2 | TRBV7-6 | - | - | CASRPLESNTGELFF | TGTGCCAGCAGGCCTCTGGAGAGCAACACCGGGGAGCTGTTTTTT
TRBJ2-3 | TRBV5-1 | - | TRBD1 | CASSLWGQTTDTQYF | TGCGCCAGCAGCTTATGGGGACAGACCACAGATACGCAGTATTTT
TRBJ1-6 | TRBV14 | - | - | CASSHKRYSPLHF | TGTGCCAGCAGCCATAAGCGGTATTCACCCCTCCACTTT
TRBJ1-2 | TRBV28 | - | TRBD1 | CAATGGSRPYGYTF | TGTGCAGCCACAGGGGGCAGTCGTCCCTATGGCTACACCTTC
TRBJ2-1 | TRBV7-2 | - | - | CASSWGLLNEQFF | TGTGCCAGCAGCTGGGGACTTCTCAATGAGCAGTTCTTC
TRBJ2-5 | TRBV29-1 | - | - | CSVESWGSQETQYF | TGCAGCGTTGAGAGCTGGGGGAGCCAAGAGACCCAGTACTTC
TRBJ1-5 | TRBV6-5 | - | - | CASSLDFYSNQPQHF | TGTGCCAGCAGTCTAGATTTCTATAGCAATCAGCCCCAGCATTTT
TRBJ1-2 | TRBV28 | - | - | CASSFTRSGAGNYGYTF | TGTGCCAGCAGTTTCACACGATCAGGGGCGGGTAACTATGGCTACACCTTC
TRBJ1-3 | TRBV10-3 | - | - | CAILEDSGNTIYF | TGTGCCATTTTGGAGGACTCTGGAAACACCATATATTTT
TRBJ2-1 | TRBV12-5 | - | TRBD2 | CASGWTSGGAYNEQFF | TGTGCTAGTGGTTGGACTAGCGGAGGGGCGTACAATGAGCAGTTCTTC
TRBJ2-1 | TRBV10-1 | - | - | CASSEAGASYNEQFF | TGCGCCAGCAGTGAGGCAGGGGCCTCATACAATGAGCAGTTCTTC
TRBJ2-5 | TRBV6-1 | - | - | CASSALSGSQETQYF | TGTGCCAGCAGCGCCTTGAGCGGGTCACAAGAGACCCAGTACTTC
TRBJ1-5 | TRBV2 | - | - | CASSGGMGSEPQHF | TGTGCCAGCAGCGGAGGGATGGGATCTGAGCCCCAGCATTTT
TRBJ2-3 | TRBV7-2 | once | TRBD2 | CASRLAGGTDTQYF | TGTGCCAGCAGATTAGCGGGAGGGACAGATACGCAGTATTTT
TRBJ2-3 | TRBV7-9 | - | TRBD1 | CASSSIGTGAFDTQYF | TGTGCCAGCAGCTCGATAGGGACAGGGGCCTTTGATACGCAGTATTTT
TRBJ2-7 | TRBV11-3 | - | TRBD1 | CASSLDGGQGPYEQYF | TGTGCCAGCAGCTTAGATGGGGGACAGGGGCCCTACGAGCAGTACTTC
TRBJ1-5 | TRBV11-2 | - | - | CASSRSNTGFQPQHF | TGTGCCAGCAGCCGTAGTAATACAGGGTTTCAGCCCCAGCATTTT
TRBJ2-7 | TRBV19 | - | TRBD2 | CASSKGTSWGEQYF | TGTGCCAGTAGTAAGGGGACTAGTTGGGGCGAGCAGTACTTC
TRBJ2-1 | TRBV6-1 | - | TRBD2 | CASSEPGTSGIYNEQFF | TGTGCCAGCAGTGAACCCGGGACTAGCGGGATCTACAATGAGCAGTTCTTC
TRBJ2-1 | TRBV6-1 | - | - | CAISRDASYNEQFF | TGTGCCATCTCCCGGGACGCCTCCTACAATGAGCAGTTCTTC
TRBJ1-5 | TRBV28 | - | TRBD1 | CASSRQGGGNQPQHF | TGTGCCAGCAGCAGACAGGGCGGAGGCAATCAGCCCCAGCATTTT
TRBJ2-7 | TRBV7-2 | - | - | CASSFQGTYEQYF | TGTGCCAGCAGCTTTCAGGGAACCTACGAGCAGTACTTC
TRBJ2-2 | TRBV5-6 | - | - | CASTHDITGELFF | TGTGCCAGCACCCACGACATAACCGGGGAGCTGTTTTTT
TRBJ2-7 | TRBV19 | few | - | CASSIDFSAGTYEQYF | TGTGCCAGTAGTATAGATTTTTCGGCGGGGACCTACGAGCAGTACTTC